Reported below is one T cell receptor beta chain. This receptor's antigen is unknown. No base qualities exist here, and no much larger clone lies one base off it. The data stem from a study of T cell changes during pregnancy in multiple sclerosis (dated by TCRdb to the late 2010s). Looking at the study overall: Changes in the T cell repertoire over the course of pregnancy were examined in this study in women with multiple sclerosis.

Library creation used the immunoSEQ multiplex PCR assay. TCRdb holds this immuneACCESS table with in-frame rearrangements only. Some clones are missing; in checked studies, unresolved V genes explain under half, and the rest has no known cause. This sample comprises under 60,000 clones, around 93% of them detected only once. The ten largest account for approximately 10% of the sample. The sequence was collected from a female donor with multiple sclerosis, enrolled in a pregnancy study. The sequenced sample was CD8+ T cells from peripheral blood mononuclear cells, obtained after pregnancy.

Read as DNA, the sequence is TGTGCCAGCAGCGTAGGAGGAGATACGCAGTATTTT. Translated, this is CASSVGGDTQYF. The chain is encoded by TRBV9 joined to TRBJ2-3; no D gene can be assigned with confidence. The CDR1 and CDR2 encoded by the germline V gene are SGDLS and YYNGEE. There are 12 amino acids in the CDR3, from cysteine to phenylalanine inclusive. Kept here is only the CDR3 DNA, which spans 36 bases and is read in frame from base 1. The trim is 0 bases for V and 5 bases for J, with a gap of 4 bases between the germline ends.